The next 27 T cell receptor beta chains were all read from a single sample in a study of blood T cell repertoires in COVID-19. The assay was immunoSEQ multiplex PCR, and TCRdb's table has in-frame clones only and misses some. The table has approximately 180,000 clones, roughly 87% seen once. The sequenced material came from peripheral blood. These receptors all stem from a woman aged 70-85 years with acute or convalescent COVID-19.

The CDR3 DNA reads TGTGCCAGCAGTTACGGGGGGAATCACTATGGCTACACCTTC. This codes for CASSYGGNHYGYTF. The rearrangement uses TRBV6-5 and TRBJ1-2; a weak D match, TRBD1 (5 bases). The ends were cut back, 2 bases at V and 3 bases at J, with 10 bases in the middle. The CDR3 spans 14 residues. CDR1 MNHEY and CDR2 SVGAGI come from the germline V gene.

The chain recombines TRBV30 with TRBJ2-7; the match to TRBD2 covers 10 bases. The V and J ends lost 2 bases and 3 bases, in that order; junction bases with no gene match: 4. The CDR3 covers 14 residues. The germline V gene encodes CDR1 GTSNPN and CDR2 SVGIG (reference sequence). CDR3 in DNA: TGTGCCTGGAGTCCGTTAGCGGGAGGCTACGAGCAGTACTTC. Translating it yields CAWSPLAGGYEQYF.

The chain combines TRBV4-3 with TRBJ2-7, with TRBD1 identical over 9 bases. V shed 3 bases, J shed 1 base, and the junction held 7 bases outside the gene matches. CDR3 size: 16 residues. Germline values: CDR1 LGHNA, CDR2 YSLEER. CDR3 loop: CASSQSTGGASYEQYF. CDR3 nucleotides: TGCGCCAGCAGCCAGTCAACAGGGGGCGCATCCTACGAGCAGTACTTC.

This clone was detected once. This chain links TRBV18 with TRBJ1-1, with 12 bases identical to TRBD1. The CDR3 is made up of 15 amino acids. Losses at the gene ends were 6 bases for V and 4 bases for J; bases not matched to a gene: 6. CDR1 is KGHSH and CDR2 is LQKENI in the germline V gene. CDR3 protein: CASSPGTGGITEAFF. CDR3 DNA: TGTGCCAGCTCGCCCGGGACAGGGGGCATCACTGAAGCTTTCTTT.

The V call is TRBV6-2 or TRBV6-3, the J call TRBJ2-7; TRBD2 aligns across 15 bases. Germline CDR1 MNHEY, CDR2 SVGEGT. This CDR3 is 17 amino acids long. V gave up 5 bases and J gave up 3 bases; unmatched junction bases: 8. The CDR3 region is CASSAGLAGGSGYEQYF. The CDR3 bases are TGTGCCAGCAGTGCGGGACTAGCGGGAGGTTCCGGCTACGAGCAGTACTTC.

The chain recombines TRBV2 with TRBJ2-7; 8 bases match TRBD2. Losses at the gene ends were 8 bases for V and 0 bases for J; bases not matched to a gene: 6. CDR1 is SNHLY, CDR2 FYNNEI, per germline. The CDR3 runs to 14 residues. The CDR3 protein is CASEPGTSSYEQYF. The DNA of the CDR3 is TGTGCCAGCGAACCCGGGACTAGCTCCTACGAGCAGTACTTC.

V is TRBV6-2 or TRBV6-3 and J is TRBJ2-3; no reliable D call. This CDR3 region has 12 residues. V lost 2 bases, J lost 9 bases, and 9 bases lay in between. Germline V gives CDR1 MNHEY, CDR2 SVGEGT. CDR3 coding DNA: TGTGCCAGCAGTTACGGGCTCCCGACGCAGTATTTT. It translates to CASSYGLPTQYF.

This clone was seen a single time. The chain combines TRBV30 with TRBJ2-2; TRBD2 matches 12 bases. Germline CDR1 reads GTSNPN; CDR2 reads SVGIG (reference sequence). The CDR3 runs 16 residues. The V gene end was trimmed by 1 base and the J gene end by 5 bases; junction bases not matched to a gene: 5. The CDR3 nucleotides read TGTGCCTGGAGTGCGGGTCTAGCGGGAGGGACCGGGGAGCTGTTTTTT. Translating it yields CAWSAGLAGGTGELFF.

The chain is built from TRBV14 and TRBJ1-2; D may be TRBD1 (6 bases). The V and J ends lost 9 bases and 8 bases respectively, with 10 bases between them. CDR3 size: 10 residues. The V gene's germline CDR1 is SGHDN and CDR2 FVKESK. The DNA of the CDR3 is TGTGCCAGTTATGGGGGCGGCTACACCTTC. Protein: CASYGGGYTF. Looking up the rest from reference TRBV14 and TRBJ1-2 gives the full variable domain: EAGVTQFPSHSVIEKGQTVTLRCDPISGHDNLYWYRRVMGKEIKFLLHFVKESKQDESGMPNNRFLAERTGGTYSTLKVQPAELEDSGVYFCASYGGGYTFGSGTRLTVV.

This chain uses TRBV5-8 with TRBJ2-5; 12 bases fit TRBD1. The V gene end was trimmed by 3 bases and the J gene end by 5 bases; junction bases not matched to a gene: 8. Looked up from germline, CDR1 is SGHTS and CDR2 is YDEGEE. The CDR3 loop spans 16 amino acids. This CDR3 is CASSWGDRGLTETQYF. The CDR3 nucleotides are TGTGCCAGCAGCTGGGGGGACAGGGGGCTGACGGAGACCCAGTACTTC.

CDR3 bases: TGTGCCAGCAAGGGCCTAGGACACTACGAGCAGTACTTC. Translated, it gives CASKGLGHYEQYF. The chain carries TRBV28 and TRBJ2-7; a possible D gene is TRBD1 (5 bases). The germline V and J ends were trimmed by 7 bases and 3 bases, with 13 bases remaining between them. The CDR3 covers 13 residues. CDR1 MDHEN and CDR2 SYDVKM come from the germline V gene.

The chain employs TRBV7-2 and TRBJ2-7; 9 bases agree with TRBD2. The germline CDR1 and CDR2 sequences are SGHTA and FQGNSA. The CDR3 covers 15 residues. With V trimmed by 0 bases and J by 6 bases, 6 bases remained unmatched. The CDR3 sequence is CASSLAPLAGREQYF. The CDR3 DNA sequence: TGTGCCAGCAGCTTAGCGCCGCTAGCGGGGCGCGAGCAGTACTTC.

This CDR3 is CASSQVVRQETQYF. The CDR3, as DNA: TGTGCCAGCAGCCAAGTTGTCAGGCAAGAGACCCAGTACTTC. V and J are TRBV4-2 and TRBJ2-5; D call uncertain. From germline, CDR1 is LGHNA and CDR2 YNFKEQ. CDR3 length: 14 amino acids. The V gene lost 1 base and the J gene lost 2 bases, with 8 bases spanning the gap.

The chain couples TRBV7-9 to TRBJ1-6, with a weak D call TRBD1 (5 bases). V dropped 5 bases and J dropped 0 bases, with 14 bases sitting between them. The CDR3 runs 17 residues. Germline values: CDR1 SEHNR, CDR2 FQNEAQ (reference sequence). The DNA for the CDR3 is TGTGCCAGCAGCCCGAGACGGGGGAGCTCCTATAATTCACCCCTCCACTTT. Its protein is CASSPRRGSSYNSPLHF.

This clone was recorded many times. The V and J genes are TRBV7-8 and TRBJ2-1; possibly TRBD1 for D (6 bases). This CDR3 is 16 amino acids long. With 5 bases removed from V and 12 bases from J, the gap between germline ends came to 26 bases. CDR1 SGHVS and CDR2 FQNEAQ come from the germline V gene. CDR3 in amino acids: CASSPVQALRRGGQFF. Written as DNA, the CDR3 is TGTGCCAGCAGCCCGGTACAGGCTCTCCGGAGAGGGGGGCAGTTCTTC.

CDR3 amino acids: CASSILARGSGNTIYF. The CDR3 DNA follows: TGTGCCAGTAGTATTCTAGCCAGGGGTTCTGGAAACACCATATATTTT. The chain joins TRBV19 to TRBJ1-3; D possibly corresponds to TRBD1 (6 bases). Germline V gene data show CDR1 as LNHDA and CDR2 as SQIVND (reference sequence). Trimming took off 3 bases at V and 1 base at J, with 13 bases between the two ends. The length of the CDR3 is 16 residues. The entire variable domain, with the rest obtained from reference TRBV19 and TRBJ1-3, is as follows: DGGITQSPKYLFRKEGQNVTLSCEQNLNHDAMYWYRQDPGQGLRLIYYSQIVNDFQKGDIAEGYSVSREKKESFPLTVTSAQKNPTAFYLCASSILARGSGNTIYFGEGSWLTVV.

Of note for this clone: This sample includes further DNA sequences coding for the same CDR3. The J gene is TRBJ1-5, the V gene TRBV19, with 8 nucleotides matching TRBD1. Germline assignment: CDR1 LNHDA and CDR2 SQIVND (reference sequence). This CDR3 contains 13 residues. With V trimmed by 4 bases and J by 7 bases, 3 bases remained unmatched. The DNA of the CDR3 is TGTGCCAGTAGTACGGACAGGGACCAGCCCCAGCATTTT. The encoded protein is CASSTDRDQPQHF.

The chain uses TRBV19 and TRBJ1-1; 7 bases are a match to TRBD1. J gave up 3 bases and V 4 bases, and 2 bases lay outside the gene matches. Germline lookup yields CDR1 LNHDA and CDR2 SQIVND (reference sequence). This CDR3 is built from 13 residues. In DNA, the CDR3 is TGTGCCAGTAGTACTCAGGGGGACACTGAAGCTTTCTTT. Translated: CASSTQGDTEAFF.

The gene calls are TRBV30 and TRBJ1-2; maybe TRBD1 (5 bases). Germline CDR1 GTSNPN, CDR2 SVGIG (reference sequence). With 0 bases removed from V and 4 bases from J, the gap between germline ends came to 6 bases. The CDR3 covers 12 residues. The CDR3 loop reads CAWSVTGYGYTF. CDR3 bases: TGTGCCTGGAGTGTCACAGGCTATGGCTACACCTTC.

The rearrangement joins TRBV28 to TRBJ1-2; D remains unclear. CDR1 and CDR2 (germline): MDHEN, SYDVKM. The CDR3 consists of 14 residues. Trimming shortened V by 2 bases and J by 7 bases, and 14 bases separated the two germline ends. CDR3 in amino acids: CASSLDSIGSGYTF. DNA of the CDR3: TGTGCCAGCAGTTTAGACTCAATAGGGAGTGGCTACACCTTC.

The V call is TRBV5-4, the J call TRBJ2-1; maybe TRBD1 (5 bases). V was cut by 0 bases and J by 8 bases, with 6 bases left in between. Looked up from germline, CDR1 is SGHNT and CDR2 is YYREEE (reference sequence). The CDR3 spans 12 residues. The CDR3 region has the DNA TGTGCCAGCAGCTTGGAGGGGTATGAGCAGTTCTTC. Translating it yields CASSLEGYEQFF.

The chain uses TRBV28 and TRBJ2-5; the match to TRBD1 covers 7 bases. V shed 5 bases, J shed 0 bases, and the junction held 6 bases outside the gene matches. The CDR3 contains 15 residues. The germline V gene has CDR1 MDHEN and CDR2 SYDVKM. The CDR3 DNA follows: TGTGCCAGCAGTATTCAGACAGGGTACCAAGAGACCCAGTACTTC. Amino acid sequence: CASSIQTGYQETQYF.

This clone was seen only once. V is TRBV29-1 and J is TRBJ2-1, with TRBD2 matching 8 bases. The CDR3 sequence is 13 residues long. J was trimmed by 3 bases and V by 6 bases; bases with no gene match: 4. Germline CDR1 is SQVTM and CDR2 is ANQGSEA. The CDR3, as DNA: TGCAGCGTCGAGCTAGCGGGCTACAATGAGCAGTTCTTC. This translates into CSVELAGYNEQFF.

The chain employs TRBV15 and TRBJ2-5, with 8 bases that match TRBD1. The CDR3 consists of 15 residues. From germline, CDR1 is LNHNV and CDR2 YYDKDF (reference sequence). Losses at the gene ends were 0 bases for V and 4 bases for J; bases not matched to a gene: 4. The CDR3 reads CATSRDPRGRETQYF. CDR3 nucleotides: TGTGCCACCAGCAGAGATCCCAGGGGGCGAGAGACCCAGTACTTC.

The rearrangement joins TRBV7-2 to TRBJ1-2, with 9 bases that match TRBD1. The germline V gene has CDR1 SGHTA and CDR2 FQGNSA. The V and J ends lost 3 bases and 7 bases, in that order; junction bases with no gene match: 12. CDR3 length equals 16 residues. CDR3 nucleotides: TGTGCCAGCAGCTTCGGGACGGGACAGGGTTTTGTTGGCTACACCTTC. Its protein is CASSFGTGQGFVGYTF.

This chain uses TRBV20-1 with TRBJ1-1; tentatively, D is TRBD1 (5 bases). V lost 3 bases and J lost 0, with 8 bases in between. Per germline, CDR1 DFQATT and CDR2 SNEGSKA (reference sequence). This CDR3 region has 13 residues. The CDR3 sequence is CSASQGLNTEAFF. The CDR3, as DNA: TGCAGTGCTAGTCAGGGATTGAACACTGAAGCTTTCTTT.

The chain links TRBV5-1 to TRBJ2-2; a weak D match, TRBD2 (6 bases). V lost 6 bases to trimming and J lost 4 bases, with 13 bases between them. The CDR3 runs to 14 residues. CDR1 and CDR2 (germline): SGHRS, YFSETQ. CDR3 bases: TGCGCCAGCACGTCGGGGGAAGGCACCGGGGAGCTGTTTTTT. Protein product: CASTSGEGTGELFF.